The source of this TCR beta chain is a study of T cell repertoires in ileal Crohn's disease (dated by TCRdb to between 2018 and 2021). Looking at the study overall: The median duration of disease was roughly 8.2 years, and at the time of surgery around 40% of patients were active smokers. Every patient underwent surgery because of a complication, which was stricturing disease in around 60% and penetrating disease in roughly 40%. Postoperative therapy was given to about half of the patients, with thiopurines administered to more than 10 patients and anti-TNF agents administered to around 19 patients. Biopsies taken from the inflamed portion of the ileum in the surgical resection specimen were designated as M0 samples. For commercial TCRB immunosequencing, around 500 nanograms of biopsy DNA were submitted for each sample. TCR repertoire analysis was performed in around 60 Crohn's disease patients drawn from a prospective multicentre cohort. The study was conducted in parallel with a multicentre cohort built to find predictors of early endoscopic recurrence after ileocolonic resection. A Rutgeerts score above i0 was used to define endoscopic postoperative recurrence. A total of about 170 mucosal samples from around 57 patients were sequenced, collected from several sites on the surgical specimen and at postoperative endoscopy.

This clone appeared once. Its antigen is currently not known. No clone much larger than this one lies a single base away; base qualities are absent. The sample's time point label is to be understood as: inflamed ileum from the surgical specimen. To be eligible, patients had to be adults with ileal or ileocolonic Crohn's disease and an indication for ileocolonic resection. Whole ileal mucosal biopsies were stored frozen at -80°C before DNA extraction. Genomic DNA was extracted from frozen whole biopsies with a TRizol-based method and quantified on a NanoDrop 2000 spectrophotometer. At the junction V is shortened by 6 bases and J by 11 bases, with 19 bases in between. Taken from the germline V gene, the CDR1 and CDR2 loops are MNHEY and SVGAGI. Including cysteine and phenylalanine, the CDR3 has 13 amino acids. The kept DNA is CDR3 alone, 39 bases in frame from the first base. The library came from the immunoSEQ multiplex PCR assay. Adaptive Biotechnology amplified CDR3 regions from genomic DNA with a two-step multiplex PCR that controlled for amplification bias. Primers for every V and J gene segment were used in the first PCR, and barcodes and Illumina adapters were added in the second PCR. CDR3 libraries were sequenced on an Illumina instrument. Regarding the original processing steps: The analysis used both the pipelines supplied by the vendor and custom analysis of the raw data in R/Bioconductor with R version 3.3.0. Clonality, which ranges from 0 to 1, was calculated as the inverse of the normalised Shannon entropy across all productive clones. The repertoire share taken up by the top 100 clones defined high-frequency clones, and only clones that passed a 95% confidence test were kept. The Simpson index measured repertoire diversity, and the Morisita-Horn index measured overlap between samples. TCRdb limited this immuneACCESS table to in-frame rearrangements with V and J called. A share of clones is missing; checked studies link under half to unresolved V genes, and the rest is unexplained. V, J and clone size are those of that table, while D and trimming were read from the DNA. The sample contains some 11,000 clones, roughly 84% of them found a single time. More than 8% of the sample goes to the ten largest clones.

Study-wide findings and limitations: Compared with non-smokers, patients who were active smokers at surgery showed a significantly higher proportion of clonal expansions (25.9% vs 17.9%, p=0.02). Endoscopic recurrence was found to be associated with higher high-frequency clone percentages at surgery, and recurrence was observed in all patients with clonality above 26.8% (18/57). More high-frequency clones were carried by sorted CD8 T cells than by CD4 T cells, suggesting that mucosal expansions were mainly CD8. Only a subgroup of patients, of unstated size, had mucosal CD4 and CD8 T cells sorted and sequenced.

Recombination linked TRBV6-5 to TRBJ1-1; confidence is insufficient to name the D gene. Material: ileal tissue. This TCR was recovered from an adult with Crohn's disease. The sequence in DNA is TGTGCCAGCAGCACCACCCCCGGGCAAGGGGCTTTCTTT. It encodes CASSTTPGQGAFF.